The clone carrying this TCR beta chain was counted ten times or more. The antigen remains undetermined. The data belong to a study of T cell repertoires in cytomegalovirus infection. V lost 5 bases and J lost 3; bases outside the gene matches: 3. Germline lookup yields CDR1 SGHTA and CDR2 FQGNSA. This CDR3 spans 15 amino acids. TCRdb called the reads again in MiXCR, with one record for every CDR3 protein. The sample holds more than 250,000 distinct CDR3 sequences; about 25% are singletons and the top ten take less than 15%. The gene calls are TRBV7-2 and TRBJ2-3; 12 bases are a match to TRBD2. The input for sequencing was cultured PBMCs, taken from culture after CMV antigen stimulation. The clonotype was recovered from a human donor in good health (CMV status not recorded). Some clones in this sample may be carry-over from other donors' samples. CDR3 amino acids: CASSNLAGGTDTQYF. The DNA of the CDR3 is TGTGCCAGCAGCAACCTAGCGGGAGGGACAGATACGCAGTATTTT.